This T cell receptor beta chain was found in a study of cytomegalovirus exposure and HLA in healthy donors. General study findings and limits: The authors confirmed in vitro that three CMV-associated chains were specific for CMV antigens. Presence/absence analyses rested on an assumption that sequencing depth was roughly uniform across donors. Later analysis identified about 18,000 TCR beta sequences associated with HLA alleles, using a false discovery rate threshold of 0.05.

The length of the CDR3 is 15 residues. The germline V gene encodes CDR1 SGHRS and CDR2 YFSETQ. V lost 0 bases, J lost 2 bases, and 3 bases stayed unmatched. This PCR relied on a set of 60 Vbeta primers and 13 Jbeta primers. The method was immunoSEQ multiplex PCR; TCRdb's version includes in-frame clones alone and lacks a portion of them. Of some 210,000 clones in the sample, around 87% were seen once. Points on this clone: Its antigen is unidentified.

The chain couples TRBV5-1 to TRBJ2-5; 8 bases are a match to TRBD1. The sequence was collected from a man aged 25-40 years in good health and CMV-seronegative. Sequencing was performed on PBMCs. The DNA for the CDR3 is TGCGCCAGCAGCTTGGGACAGGGGAGTCAAGAGACCCAGTACTTC. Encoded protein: CASSLGQGSQETQYF.